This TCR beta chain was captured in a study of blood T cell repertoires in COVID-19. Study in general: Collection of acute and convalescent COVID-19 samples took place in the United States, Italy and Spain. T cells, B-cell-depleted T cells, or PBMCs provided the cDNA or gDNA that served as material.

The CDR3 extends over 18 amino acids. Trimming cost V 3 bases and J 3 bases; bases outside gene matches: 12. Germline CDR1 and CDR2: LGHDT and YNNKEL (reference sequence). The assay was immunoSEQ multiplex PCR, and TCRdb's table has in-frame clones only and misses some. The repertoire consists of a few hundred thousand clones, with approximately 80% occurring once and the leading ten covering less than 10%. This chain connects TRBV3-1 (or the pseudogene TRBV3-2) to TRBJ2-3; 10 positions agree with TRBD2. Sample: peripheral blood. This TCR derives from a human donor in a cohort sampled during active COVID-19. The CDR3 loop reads CASSHLREASGSTDTQYF. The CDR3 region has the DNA TGTGCCAGCAGCCACCTAAGAGAGGCTAGCGGGAGTACAGATACGCAGTATTTT.